This T cell receptor (beta chain) was sequenced during a study of cytomegalovirus exposure and HLA in healthy donors. Primers: 60 Vbeta forward and 13 Jbeta reverse. Libraries were prepared by immunoSEQ multiplex PCR; TCRdb keeps only in-frame clonotypes and omits some of them. This table has 90,000 to 95,000 clones, 78% appearing once. V shed 3 bases and J shed 2 bases, with 10 bases lying between them. Germline loops: CDR1 SEHNR, CDR2 FQNEAQ (reference sequence). The CDR3 is 14 residues long. This clonotype was obtained from a male donor in good health and CMV-seropositive. The chain carries TRBV7-9 and TRBJ1-2; D not certain. Sequencing was carried out using PBMCs. The CDR3 loop is CASSFFTENYGYTF. CDR3 DNA: TGTGCCAGCAGCTTTTTTACGGAGAACTATGGCTACACCTTC.